The text below deals with one T cell receptor beta chain. The antigen it binds to is not known. Qualities for individual bases were not recorded, and no much larger clone is one base off. The data were obtained in a study of glioma-infiltrating T cells (TCRdb year 2016). At the level of the whole study: The study sequenced TCR alpha- and beta-chain repertoires from glioma tissue, from non-neoplastic brain tissue and from matched peripheral blood mononuclear cells. Each tissue-infiltrating repertoire was compared with the same patient's peripheral blood repertoire to measure divergence between tissue and blood T-cell populations. The paired cohort comprised three low-grade glioma patients, about eight primary glioblastoma patients and three non-glioma patients contributing non-neoplastic brain tissue.

The germline V and J ends show losses of 0 bases and 0 bases respectively, and no gene match explains 9 bases of the junction. The germline V gene specifies SGHDN as CDR1 and FVKESK as CDR2. From the cysteine through the phenylalanine, the CDR3 covers 19 amino acids. Only CDR3 DNA remains: 57 bases, in frame from the first base. The investigation overall reported the following: VJ-independent divergence between tissue and blood was below expectation in non-neoplastic patients but above expectation in all gliomas, especially low-grade gliomas. Very few CDR3 sequences were shared between tissue and blood, attributed to high CDR3 diversity and limited sampling. The group comparisons were based on small numbers of patients: three non-neoplastic, three low-grade glioma and several glioblastoma patients.

TCR alpha and beta CDR3 regions were amplified with the iRepertoire nested amplicon-rescue multiplex PCR (arm-PCR) platform from RNA. The input for one-step reverse transcription and amplification was roughly 85-400 ng of either tissue mRNA or PBMC total RNA. Following bead purification, Illumina adapters were added through a secondary multiplex PCR, and the libraries were then gel-purified between 200 and 400 bp. The libraries contained internal 6-nucleotide barcodes that were used for demultiplexing. Libraries were sequenced on an Illumina MiSeq with 2x220 or 2x250 nucleotide paired-end reads. The paper's processing steps were these. FLASH 1.2.11 was used to merge paired reads, and BWA-MEM then aligned the reads to the GRCh37 human genome before TRA and TRB reads were extracted. V and J assignment used an IMGT-derived reference of cassette sequences and CDR3 motifs that included pseudogenes. Reads were translated in three frames, and productive CDR3s were defined by a C…FGXG motif without stop codons. Unique combinations of V-J cassette pair and CDR3 amino acid sequence were defined as clonotypes. Filtering of reads was based on Hamming distance, with the threshold set by the sequence error rate of each sample in mapped regions. TCRdb passed the public sequencing reads through fastp at Q25 and MiXCR, retaining productive beta sequences. Duplicate CDR3 protein sequences are folded into a single record with the most common DNA and genes. TCRdb assigned the V and J calls; the authors' analysis was not used. Counted in this sample were around 130,000 distinct CDR3 sequences; around 25% of them appeared once. 27% of the sample is in the top ten clones.

Sequencing was done on a sample of glioma tissue, nonneoplastic brain tissue, or PBMCs (not recorded which). This clonotype was obtained from a human donor with low-grade glioma or glioblastoma, undergoing nonglioma brain surgery, or in good health (not recorded which). This chain joins TRBV14 to TRBJ2-1, and 9 bases in between align with TRBD1. The DNA sequence reads TGTGCCAGCAGCCAAGATAGGGACAGGGCTATAAGCTCCTACAATGAGCAGTTCTTC. It codes for CASSQDRDRAISSYNEQFF.